This T cell receptor beta chain derives from a study of graft-versus-host responses after intestinal transplantation. Study information: Each patient got anti-thymocyte globulin induction, then tacrolimus and steroids for roughly 3 years. The study's findings and limits: GvH clones were found in recipient marrow; some appeared first in ileum or blood. Researchers found peak circulating GvH clone levels linked to early post-transplant HvG declines.

Here immunoSEQ multiplex PCR was the method, and the copy in TCRdb shows in-frame clones only, minus some. The data contain roughly 77,000 clones, around 90% of them seen just once; the ten biggest clones take up around 2.5%. A remark on this clone: Its antigen is unknown.

This CDR3 is 14 amino acids long. Germline V gene data show CDR1 as MGHRA and CDR2 as YSYEKL. The V end lost 0 bases, the J end lost 2 bases, and 8 bases lay between the germline ends. This TCR derives from a human donor who received an intestinal transplant. The chain joins TRBV4-1 to TRBJ2-7; weak D call: TRBD2 (6 bases). The sample in question was unstimulated CD8+ T cells sorted from spleen or lymph node cells, obtained before intestinal transplant. CDR3 in amino acids: CASSQERLAYEQYF. The CDR3 coding sequence is TGCGCCAGCAGCCAAGAAAGACTAGCCTACGAGCAGTACTTC.